This T cell receptor (beta chain) was documented in a study of OX40 agonist ivuxolimab in advanced cancers. For the wider study: Ivuxolimab was an agonistic, fully human IgG2 monoclonal antibody directed against OX40 (CD134), a costimulatory receptor. Intravenous ivuxolimab was administered to patients every 2 weeks at six dose levels: 0.01, 0.1, 0.3, 1.5, 3 and 10 mg/kg. Peripheral TCRbeta sequencing aimed to test whether ivuxolimab altered TCR sequence diversity and caused clonal T-cell expansion. In the dose-escalation cohort, around four fifths of patients were male, and the mean age was around 60 years with a range of roughly 20 to 79. Of the roughly 50 dose-escalation patients, hepatocellular carcinoma was present in about 20, melanoma in roughly 15, renal cell carcinoma in 9 and head and neck cancer in 9. The paper describes the monotherapy dose-escalation part (N of about 52 patients) of the phase I trial of ivuxolimab. Patients were allowed to have had prior anti-PD-1, anti-PD-L1 or anti-CTLA-4 therapy, and roughly 40% of the dose-escalation patients had been treated with checkpoint inhibitors. Three dose-escalation patients achieved partial responses, one with hepatocellular carcinoma and two with cutaneous melanoma. The paper as a whole reports these results and caveats: The antigen specificity of the peripheral T cells that underwent clonal expansion was not determined. At doses from 0.1 to 3.0 mg/kg, clonal expansion was seen in both CD4+ and CD8+ blood T cells between baseline and week 6. After ivuxolimab, CD8+ T cells had more expanded clones than CD4+ T cells on average. Low levels of normalized T-cell clonal expansion were also shown by some nonresponding patients. In the 0.1-3.0 mg/kg groups, partial responders were among the patients with the lowest normalized peripheral clonal expansion, particularly in CD8+ T cells.

For sequencing of the TCRbeta CDR3 region, genomic DNA was extracted from the sorted cells. TCRbeta CDR3 regions were sequenced using the immunoSEQ Assay. Imported from immuneACCESS, the table was reduced by TCRdb to in-frame sequences with V and J called. These copies leave out some clones; in studies compared against another copy, an unresolved V gene accounts for under half, and the cause of the remainder is not known. Across this sample there are approximately 60,000 clones, with about four fifths seen only once. The ten largest clonotypes hold about 9.4% of the sample. The trial excluded patients who had a history of autoimmune disease or who were on systemic immunosuppression. Peripheral blood for TCR sequencing was drawn from every dose cohort at baseline, at cycle 4 day 1 and at cycle 7 day 1. Samples came from an open-label, multicenter, first-in-human phase I dose-escalation trial of ivuxolimab. Adults with locally advanced or metastatic melanoma, renal cell carcinoma, hepatocellular carcinoma or head and neck squamous cell carcinoma were enrolled in the trial. CD4+ and CD8+ T cells were sorted separately from peripheral blood before TCR sequencing.

V is trimmed back by 6 bases and J by 4 bases, and the junction contains 7 bases that no gene match accounts for. The germline V gene yields SNHLY for CDR1 and FYNNEI for CDR2. The cysteine opens and the phenylalanine closes a CDR3 of 14 amino acids. The only DNA kept is the CDR3, 42 bases in frame from the first base. Comment on this clone: The target of this receptor is not known. Base qualities are not provided; no much larger clone lies one nucleotide away.

The sample consisted of CD4+ or CD8+ T cells sorted from blood, taken in a trial of the OX40 agonist ivuxolimab. The sequence is built from TRBV2 and TRBJ1-1; 8 junctional bases match TRBD1. This clonotype was sampled from an adult with an advanced solid tumor such as melanoma, head and neck, liver or kidney cancer. For the CDR3, the sequence is CASRGDRRGTEAFF. Here is the DNA: TGTGCCAGCAGGGGGGACAGGAGGGGCACTGAAGCTTTCTTT. With the portions outside the CDR3 filled from the reference TRBV2 and TRBJ1-1 genes, the complete variable region becomes EPEVTQTPSHQVTQMGQEVILRCVPISNHLYFYWYRQILGQKVEFLVSFYNNEISEKSEIFDDQFSVERPDGSNFTLKIRSTKLEDSAMYFCASRGDRRGTEAFFGQGTRLTVV.